This T cell receptor beta chain was sequenced for a study of cytotoxic CD8 clonotypes in ibrutinib-treated CLL. Notes on the study in general: Clonality increased with ibrutinib response but returned toward baseline at progression.

This clone came up many times. Its antigen is not identified. Sequencing was designed to attain a depth spanning 1 in 200,000 to 1 in 1 million T cells. Produced via immunoSEQ multiplex PCR; TCRdb's table is partial and in-frame only. The sample records about 50,000 clones, roughly three fifths being singletons. Per germline, CDR1 SNHLY and CDR2 FYNNEI. The CDR3 length is 13 residues. V dropped 10 bases and J dropped 9; count of bases not matched to a gene: 7. The chain has TRBV2 and TRBJ1-6; 9 bases align to TRBD1. This TCR came from a human donor with chronic lymphocytic leukemia. The sequences come from PBMCs, collected after 24 months of ibrutinib treatment. In DNA form, the CDR3 reads TGTGCCACCCGACAGGGGGGTGGTTCACCCCTCCACTTT. As protein: CATRQGGGSPLHF.